The 11 T cell receptor beta chains given below trace back to one sample, sequenced in a study of T cells in Graves' hyperthyroidism and ophthalmopathy. The TCR beta CDR3 regions underwent amplification using RNA transcripts as the source. The study used the HTBI primer set for a first-round RT-PCR of the TCR CDR3. TCRdb re-analysed the multiplex PCR reads in MiXCR, keeping a single row per CDR3 protein. The table has more than 500,000 distinct CDR3 sequences, 16% seen once. What was sequenced was blood. Receptor source: a woman aged 25 to 39 with Graves' hyperthyroidism.

This clonotype showed up just once. The gene calls are TRBV10-3 and TRBJ1-4, with unresolved D. Trimming took off 6 bases at V and 7 bases at J, with 12 bases between the two ends. CDR1 ENHRY and CDR2 SYGVKD come from the germline V gene. This CDR3 has 13 amino acids. The CDR3 here is CAIRTPEGEKLFF. The CDR3 nucleotides are TGTGCCATCAGGACCCCTGAGGGTGAAAAACTGTTTTTT.

This clonotype showed up many times. The chain has TRBV28 and TRBJ2-2; no firm D call. Trimming pared 3 bases from V and 0 bases from J, leaving 8 bases between. Germline V CDR1 and CDR2: MDHEN, SYDVKM. CDR3 length: 15 amino acids. The CDR3 nucleotides read TGTGCCAGCAGTTTGGCAGTCGCGAACACCGGGGAGCTGTTTTTT. This translates into CASSLAVANTGELFF.

This clonotype was counted a few times. The chain combines TRBV14 with TRBJ1-2; 8 nucleotides line up with TRBD1. This CDR3 is 16 amino acids long. Trimming at V came to 1 base and at J to 4 bases, leaving 8 bases not matched to a gene. Germline CDR1 and CDR2: SGHDN and FVKESK. The CDR3 loop is CASSQGIKTGAYGYTF. The CDR3 nucleotides are TGTGCCAGCAGCCAAGGAATAAAGACAGGGGCCTATGGCTACACCTTC.

CDR3 in amino acids: CASSMGLLRERVGSETQYF. The CDR3 DNA sequence: TGTGCCAGTAGTATGGGTCTGTTACGGGAAAGGGTTGGAAGCGAGACCCAGTACTTC. This rearrangement joins TRBV7-2 to TRBJ2-5, with TRBD2 as a possible D gene (5 bases). CDR1 SGHTA and CDR2 FQGNSA come from the germline V gene. V lost 9 bases to trimming and J lost 5 bases, with 34 bases between them. CDR3 size: 19 residues.

This chain uses TRBV20-1 with TRBJ2-7, with D possibly TRBD2 on 6 matching bases. Deletions cut 2 bases from V and 7 bases from J, with 18 bases between. Germline V lookup: CDR1 DFQATT, CDR2 SNEGSKA (reference sequence). This CDR3 contains 14 residues. The DNA of the CDR3 is TGCAGTGCTAGAAGGATTTCCACCGGGAGTGAGCAGTACTTC. Its protein is CSARRISTGSEQYF.

This chain uses TRBV6-2 or TRBV6-3 with TRBJ1-5, with 11 positions matching TRBD1. Germline lookup yields CDR1 MNHEY and CDR2 SVGEGT. The CDR3 contains 15 residues. V was clipped by 6 bases and J by 3 bases; unmatched bases: 4. The DNA for the CDR3 is TGTGCCAGCAGACGGGACAGGGGGAACAATCAGCCCCAGCATTTT. Translated, it gives CASRRDRGNNQPQHF.

The chain uses TRBV5-8 and TRBJ2-7, with TRBD2 identical over 9 bases. Germline V gives CDR1 SGHTS, CDR2 YDEGEE. CDR3 length: 17 amino acids. Losses at the gene ends were 4 bases for V and 4 bases for J; bases not matched to a gene: 15. The CDR3 is CASSRTFGLAGPYEQYF. CDR3 DNA: TGTGCCAGCAGCAGGACGTTTGGGCTAGCGGGACCATACGAGCAGTACTTC.

This rearrangement joins TRBV10-3 to TRBJ1-1; D is possibly TRBD1 (6 bases). V lost 5 bases to trimming and J lost 4 bases, with 14 bases between them. Germline-derived CDR1 and CDR2 are ENHRY and SYGVKD. CDR3 size: 14 residues. In nucleotides, the CDR3 is TGTGCCATCAGTCGGACAGAAACGATCACTGAAGCTTTCTTT. Its translation: CAISRTETITEAFF.

This clonotype occurred many times. CDR3 region: CASRGGTAGKHEQYF. CDR3 in DNA: TGTGCCAGCAGGGGGGGGACAGCTGGAAAGCACGAGCAGTACTTC. The rearrangement joins TRBV28 to TRBJ2-7, with D perhaps matching TRBD1 or TRBD2 (7 bases each). CDR3 length equals 15 residues. Germline assignment: CDR1 MDHEN and CDR2 SYDVKM. Trimming left V 6 bases short and J 5 bases short, with 20 bases between.

The chain couples TRBV28 to TRBJ2-5; 7 bases are shared with TRBD2. CDR3 length equals 16 residues. CDR1 and CDR2 from the germline V gene are MDHEN and SYDVKM. Losses at the gene ends were 7 bases for V and 4 bases for J; bases not matched to a gene: 15. CDR3 bases: TGTGCCAGCACCACGATAGGTGCGGGAGATGGAGAGACCCAGTACTTC. Its protein is CASTTIGAGDGETQYF.

This clonotype appeared a few times. V gene TRBV20-1 combines with J gene TRBJ2-7; the D gene is possibly TRBD1 (6 bases). This CDR3 has 13 residues. Trimming removed 2 bases from V and 1 base from J, with 9 bases in between. CDR1 is DFQATT, CDR2 SNEGSKA, per germline (reference sequence). The CDR3 sequence is CSARHRDSYEQYF. DNA of the CDR3: TGCAGTGCTAGACACAGGGATTCCTACGAGCAGTACTTC.